This note documents a single TCR beta chain sequence. Its antigen is undetermined. Germline V gives CDR1 SEHNR, CDR2 FQNEAQ (reference sequence). CDR3 length: 15 residues. V was pared by 5 bases and J by 4 bases, with 15 bases between. The data are from a study of shared clonotypes between healthy human individuals. Study details: In total, the donors were a couple of women and three men aged 18 to 49. Regarding the study as a whole: Memory subsets generally showed smaller estimated richness than naive subsets did.

Original analysis: Because ImmunoSEQ provided only junction sequences with no quality scores, the filtering differed. This table comes from immunoSEQ multiplex PCR, and its TCRdb copy is limited to in-frame clones, with some not included. For V, J and clone size, that table is used; D and trimming come from the DNA. The table includes about 1,800,000 clones, over 85% detected once. Naive CD8 cells lacked CD45RO and underwent positive selection for CCR7, leaving out terminally differentiated effector memory CD45RA+ cells. The specimen was naive CD8+ T cells sorted from blood. The TCR was taken from a man younger than 35 in good health. V gene TRBV7-9 combines with J gene TRBJ2-1, with D unresolved. The CDR3 loop reads CASSLTYLNYNEQFF. Here the CDR3 DNA reads TGTGCCAGCAGCCTCACCTACCTCAATTACAATGAGCAGTTCTTC.